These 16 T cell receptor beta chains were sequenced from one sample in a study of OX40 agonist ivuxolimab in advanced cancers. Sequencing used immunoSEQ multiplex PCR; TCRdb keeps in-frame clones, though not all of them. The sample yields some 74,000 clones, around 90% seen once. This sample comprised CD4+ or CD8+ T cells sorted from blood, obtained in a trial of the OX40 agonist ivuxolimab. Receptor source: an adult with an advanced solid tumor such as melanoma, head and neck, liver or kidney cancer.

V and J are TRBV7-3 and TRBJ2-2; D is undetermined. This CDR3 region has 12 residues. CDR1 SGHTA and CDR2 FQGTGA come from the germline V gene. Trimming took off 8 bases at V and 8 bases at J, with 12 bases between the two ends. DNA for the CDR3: TGTGCCAGCTCCGAGATATTGGGGGAGCTGTTTTTT. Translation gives CASSEILGELFF.

The DNA of the CDR3 is TGCGCCAGTCAGGTGGGGAGTAATGAAAAACTGTTTTTT. This sequence encodes CASQVGSNEKLFF. J is TRBJ1-4 and V is TRBV5-1; D unresolved. The CDR3 has 13 residues. V was trimmed by 8 bases and J by 4 bases, leaving 12 bases between them. Germline lookup yields CDR1 SGHRS and CDR2 YFSETQ.

The CDR3 protein is CASSQGVAGGLGETQYF. DNA for the CDR3: TGCGCCAGCAGCCAAGGAGTAGCGGGGGGGCTAGGGGAGACCCAGTACTTC. J is TRBJ2-5 and V is TRBV4-1, with TRBD2 matching 11 bases. V gave up 1 base and J gave up 5 bases; unmatched junction bases: 9. This CDR3 is 17 amino acids long. Per the germline V gene, CDR1 is MGHRA and CDR2 is YSYEKL.

CDR3 sequence (DNA): TGTGCCAGCAGCCAACTCACAGGGCTTGGCTACACCTTC. It codes for CASSQLTGLGYTF. This chain links TRBV16 with TRBJ1-2, with D perhaps matching TRBD1 (6 bases). The germline V gene has CDR1 KGHSY and CDR2 FQNENV. The ends were cut back, 2 bases at V and 7 bases at J, with 11 bases in the middle. The CDR3 covers 13 residues.

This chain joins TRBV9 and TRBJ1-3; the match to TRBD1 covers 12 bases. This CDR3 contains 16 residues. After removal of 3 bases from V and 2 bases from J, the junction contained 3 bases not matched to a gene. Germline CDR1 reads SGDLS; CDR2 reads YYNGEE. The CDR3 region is CASSEGQGAAGNTIYF. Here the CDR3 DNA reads TGTGCCAGCAGCGAGGGACAGGGGGCTGCTGGAAACACCATATATTTT.

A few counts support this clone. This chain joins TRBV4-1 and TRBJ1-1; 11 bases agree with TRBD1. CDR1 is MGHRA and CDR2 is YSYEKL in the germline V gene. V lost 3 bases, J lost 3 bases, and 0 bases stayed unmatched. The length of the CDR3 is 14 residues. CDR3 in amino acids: CASSQDRGHTEAFF. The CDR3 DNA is TGCGCCAGCAGCCAGGACAGGGGGCACACTGAAGCTTTCTTT.

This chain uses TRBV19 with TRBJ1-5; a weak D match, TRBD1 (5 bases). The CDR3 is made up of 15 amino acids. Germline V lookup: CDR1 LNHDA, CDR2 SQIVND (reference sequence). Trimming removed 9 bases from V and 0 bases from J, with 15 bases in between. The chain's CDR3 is CASKTGGYSNQPQHF. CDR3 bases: TGTGCCAGCAAAACCGGGGGTTATAGCAATCAGCCCCAGCATTTT.

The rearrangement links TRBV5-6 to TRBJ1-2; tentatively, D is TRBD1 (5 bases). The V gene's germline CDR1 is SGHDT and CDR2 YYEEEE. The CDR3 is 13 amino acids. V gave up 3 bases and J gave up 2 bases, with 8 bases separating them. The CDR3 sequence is CASSWTPNYGYTF. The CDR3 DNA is TGTGCCAGCAGCTGGACACCAAACTATGGCTACACCTTC.

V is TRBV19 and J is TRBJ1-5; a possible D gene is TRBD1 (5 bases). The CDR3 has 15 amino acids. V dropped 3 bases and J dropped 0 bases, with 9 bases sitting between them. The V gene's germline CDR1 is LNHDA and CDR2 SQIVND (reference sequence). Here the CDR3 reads CASSMGQVSNQPQHF. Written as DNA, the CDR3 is TGTGCCAGTAGTATGGGGCAGGTTAGCAATCAGCCCCAGCATTTT.

The CDR3 sequence: CASSPGVLNTEAFF. CDR3 nucleotide sequence: TGTGCCAGCAGCCCCGGGGTCCTGAACACTGAAGCTTTCTTT. This chain uses TRBV5-4 with TRBJ1-1; the D is unclear. CDR3 length equals 14 residues. Deletions cut 4 bases from V and 0 bases from J, with 10 bases between. CDR1 and CDR2 from the germline V gene are SGHNT and YYREEE (reference sequence).

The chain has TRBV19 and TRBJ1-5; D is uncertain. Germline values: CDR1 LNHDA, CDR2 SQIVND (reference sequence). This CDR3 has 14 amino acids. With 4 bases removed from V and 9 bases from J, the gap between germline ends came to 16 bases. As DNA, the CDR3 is TGTGCCAGTAGTAGCACAAGCTTTCGAGGGCCCCAGCATTTT. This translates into CASSSTSFRGPQHF. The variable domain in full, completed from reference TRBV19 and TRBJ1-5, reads DGGITQSPKYLFRKEGQNVTLSCEQNLNHDAMYWYRQDPGQGLRLIYYSQIVNDFQKGDIAEGYSVSREKKESFPLTVTSAQKNPTAFYLCASSSTSFRGPQHFGDGTRLSIL.

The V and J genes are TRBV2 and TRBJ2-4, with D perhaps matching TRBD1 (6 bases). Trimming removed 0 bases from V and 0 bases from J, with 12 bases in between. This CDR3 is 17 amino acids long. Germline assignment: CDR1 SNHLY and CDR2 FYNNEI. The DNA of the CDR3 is TGTGCCAGCAGTGAAGCCCAGGGGATTCAAGCCAAAAACATTCAGTACTTC. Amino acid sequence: CASSEAQGIQAKNIQYF.

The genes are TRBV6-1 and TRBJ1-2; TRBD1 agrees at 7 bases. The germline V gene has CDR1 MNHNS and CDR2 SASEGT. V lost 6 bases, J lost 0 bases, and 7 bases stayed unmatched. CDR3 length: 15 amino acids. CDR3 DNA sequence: TGTGCCAGCAGCCAAGAGACAGGGACTAACTATGGCTACACCTTC. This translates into CASSQETGTNYGYTF.

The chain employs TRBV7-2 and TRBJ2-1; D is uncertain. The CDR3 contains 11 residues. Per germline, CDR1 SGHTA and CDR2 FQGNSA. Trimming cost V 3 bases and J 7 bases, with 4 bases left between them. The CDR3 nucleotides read TGTGCCAGCAGCTTGGTAAATGAGCAGTTCTTC. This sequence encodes CASSLVNEQFF.

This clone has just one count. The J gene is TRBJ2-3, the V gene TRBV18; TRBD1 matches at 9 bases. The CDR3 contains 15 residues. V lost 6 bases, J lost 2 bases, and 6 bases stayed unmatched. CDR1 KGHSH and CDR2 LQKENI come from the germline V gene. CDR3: CASSEDRGLTDTQYF. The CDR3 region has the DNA TGTGCCAGCTCTGAGGACAGGGGCCTCACAGATACGCAGTATTTT.

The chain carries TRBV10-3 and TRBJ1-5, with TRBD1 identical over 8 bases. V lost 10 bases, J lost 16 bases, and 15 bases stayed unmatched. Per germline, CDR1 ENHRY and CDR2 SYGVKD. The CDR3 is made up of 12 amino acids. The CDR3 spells CATNSGTGGSHF. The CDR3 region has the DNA TGTGCCACGAACTCCGGGACAGGTGGTTCCCATTTT.